These 21 T cell receptor beta chains were all obtained from the same sample, sequenced in a study of blood T cell repertoires in COVID-19. TCRdb's copy holds only in-frame clones and misses some; the assay was immunoSEQ multiplex PCR. The sample lists about 83,000 clones; about nine tenths were seen once. The specimen was peripheral blood. All receptors come from a woman of 80 years or more with active or convalescent COVID-19.

The chain employs TRBV7-2 and TRBJ2-7, with 7 bases aligning to TRBD1. The CDR3 runs 17 residues. Trimming removed 1 base from V and 1 base from J; junction bases left unmatched: 10. Germline CDR1 SGHTA, CDR2 FQGNSA. The CDR3 nucleotides read TGTGCCAGCAGCTTAGGGGTAGGGGGCTTCATTTCCTACGAGCAGTACTTC. This gives the protein CASSLGVGGFISYEQYF.

The CDR3 is CASSPSGVAEKLFF. CDR3 in DNA: TGTGCCAGCTCACCATCGGGTGTAGCAGAAAAACTGTTTTTT. The chain recombines TRBV18 with TRBJ1-4; no firm D call. Germline V gives CDR1 KGHSH, CDR2 LQKENI. Between the trimmed V and J ends, which lost 2 bases and 8 bases, there was a span of 12 bases. CDR3 length equals 14 residues.

The rearrangement links TRBV5-1 to TRBJ1-5; 9 bases line up with TRBD1. CDR1 and CDR2 (germline): SGHRS, YFSETQ. This CDR3 contains 16 residues. The V segment lost 1 base and the J segment 2 bases; nucleotides outside the gene matches: 4. CDR3 protein: CASSLTGGIGNQPQHF. The CDR3 DNA reads TGCGCCAGCAGCTTGACAGGGGGCATTGGCAATCAGCCCCAGCATTTT. Full variable domain (missing parts from reference TRBV5-1 and TRBJ1-5): KAGVTQTPRYLIKTRGQQVTLSCSPISGHRSVSWYQQTPGQGLQFLFEYFSETQRNKGNFPGRFSGRQFSNSRSEMNVSTLELGDSALYLCASSLTGGIGNQPQHFGDGTRLSIL.

The chain recombines TRBV7-9 with TRBJ2-3; TRBD2 matches at 11 bases. Germline CDR1 and CDR2: SEHNR and FQNEAQ (reference sequence). V lost 2 bases, J lost 1 base, and 8 bases stayed unmatched. The CDR3 is 18 residues long. Written as DNA, the CDR3 is TGTGCCAGCAGCTTACTAGCGGGGGGTTCAGTGGGCACAGATACGCAGTATTTT. Protein product: CASSLLAGGSVGTDTQYF.

V is TRBV19 and J is TRBJ2-7, with D tentatively TRBD2 (7 bases). The germline V gene has CDR1 LNHDA and CDR2 SQIVND (reference sequence). This CDR3 comprises 16 residues. With 3 bases removed from V and 2 bases from J, the gap between germline ends came to 17 bases. The CDR3 DNA is TGTGCCAGTAGTATGAACGGGGGGACACACCCCTACGAGCAGTACTTC. Residues: CASSMNGGTHPYEQYF.

This clone was seen just once. The junction does not match germline at one end; this may be a read error. The chain combines TRBV5-5 with TRBJ1-2; D unclear. Looked up from germline, CDR1 is SGHKS and CDR2 is YYEKEE (reference sequence). The CDR3 spans 12 residues. CDR3 protein: CASGFSGSGYTF. For the CDR3, the DNA is TGTGCCAGCGGCTTCTCGGGTTCTGGCTACACCTTC.

This chain connects TRBV4-2 to TRBJ2-3; tentatively, D is TRBD2 (6 bases). Germline V gene lookup returns CDR1 LGHNA and CDR2 YNFKEQ. This CDR3 comprises 16 residues. V was clipped by 4 bases and J by 0 bases, with 14 bases between them. The CDR3 is CASSRLGGSSTDTQYF. Written as DNA, the CDR3 is TGTGCCAGCAGCCGCCTCGGGGGTTCTAGCACAGATACGCAGTATTTT.

The chain carries TRBV7-9 and TRBJ1-5, with 7 nucleotides matching TRBD1. This CDR3 has 17 residues. Germline assignment: CDR1 SEHNR and CDR2 FQNEAQ (reference sequence). The V and J ends lost 2 bases and 3 bases, in that order; junction bases with no gene match: 10. CDR3 region: CASSLRLGDRDNQPQHF. In DNA form, the CDR3 reads TGTGCCAGCAGCTTAAGGCTCGGAGACAGGGACAATCAGCCCCAGCATTTT.

V gene TRBV12-3 or TRBV12-4 combines with J gene TRBJ1-6; a weak D match, TRBD1 (6 bases). The germline V and J ends were trimmed by 1 base and 8 bases, with 6 bases remaining between them. The CDR3 totals 13 residues. The CDR3 nucleotides read TGTGCCAGCAGTTTAGACAGGGATTCACCCCTCCACTTT. Residues: CASSLDRDSPLHF.

The V call is TRBV4-1, the J call TRBJ1-1; D might be TRBD1 (6 bases). Germline V gene lookup returns CDR1 MGHRA and CDR2 YSYEKL. CDR3 size: 14 residues. V shed 3 bases and J shed 1 base, with 9 bases lying between them. The CDR3 bases are TGCGCCAGCAGCCATGTACAGGGGAACACTGAAGCTTTCTTT. This translates into CASSHVQGNTEAFF.

This clone appeared a single time. The V and J genes are TRBV24-1 and TRBJ2-5, with 15 bases fitting TRBD2. With V trimmed by 2 bases and J by 4 bases, 1 base remained unmatched. The germline CDR1 and CDR2 sequences are KGHDR and SFDVKD. The CDR3 has 16 residues. In DNA form, the CDR3 reads TGTGCCACCAGTGATTGGGGACTAGCGGGGGGAGAGACCCAGTACTTC. It translates to CATSDWGLAGGETQYF.

This chain links TRBV2 with TRBJ1-5; no reliable D call. The CDR3 spans 15 residues. The germline V gene encodes CDR1 SNHLY and CDR2 FYNNEI. V was cut by 7 bases and J by 0 bases, with 13 bases left in between. CDR3 bases: TGTGCCAGCACCCAATGGCCCGCTAGCAATCAGCCCCAGCATTTT. Its translation: CASTQWPASNQPQHF.

The chain combines TRBV7-2 with TRBJ1-6; no reliable D call. The germline V and J ends were trimmed by 1 base and 1 base, with 11 bases remaining between them. The length of the CDR3 is 17 residues. Germline V CDR1 and CDR2: SGHTA, FQGNSA. The CDR3 DNA reads TGTGCCAGCAGCTTAGGCTTTCCGGAGTCCTATAATTCACCCCTCCACTTT. This sequence encodes CASSLGFPESYNSPLHF.

This rearrangement joins TRBV4-3 to TRBJ1-5; the D gene is possibly TRBD1 (6 bases). With 2 bases removed from V and 6 bases from J, the gap between germline ends came to 14 bases. The germline gives CDR1 LGHNA, CDR2 YSLEER. The CDR3 is 15 residues long. The CDR3 here is CASSQTFGGSQPQHF. The CDR3, as DNA: TGCGCCAGCAGCCAAACTTTTGGGGGCAGTCAGCCCCAGCATTTT.

The CDR3 reads CASSLVGNPLNTEAFF. The CDR3 DNA reads as TGTGCCAGCAGCTTAGTCGGGAACCCCCTGAACACTGAAGCTTTCTTT. The J gene is TRBJ1-1, the V gene TRBV7-2; D is ambiguous. Trimming took 1 base from V and 0 from J, leaving 12 bases between them. Germline CDR1 and CDR2: SGHTA and FQGNSA. This CDR3 is built from 16 residues.

This clone was recorded a few times. The chain is built from TRBV5-4 and TRBJ2-7, with 9 bases identical to TRBD1. Losses at the gene ends were 0 bases for V and 6 bases for J; bases not matched to a gene: 4. CDR3 size: 14 residues. The germline gives CDR1 SGHNT, CDR2 YYREEE (reference sequence). CDR3 nucleotides: TGTGCCAGCAGCTTGGCTGGGACAGGGACCGAGCAGTACTTC. It codes for CASSLAGTGTEQYF.

This clone appeared a single time. For the CDR3, the DNA is TGTGCCAGCAGCCACACAGGTATTGGGGCAGATACGCAGTATTTT. Translated, it gives CASSHTGIGADTQYF. The chain links TRBV3-1 (or the pseudogene TRBV3-2) to TRBJ2-3, with a tentative D call TRBD1 (5 bases). V lost 3 bases to trimming and J lost 4 bases, with 14 bases between them. Germline values: CDR1 LGHDT, CDR2 YNNKEL (reference sequence). This CDR3 comprises 15 residues.

With regard to this clone: One end of the junction varies from germline; a read error may be responsible. The chain carries TRBV6-2 or TRBV6-3 and TRBJ1-2, with 8 bases fitting TRBD1. This CDR3 is built from 16 residues. The germline V gene has CDR1 MNHEY and CDR2 SVGEGT. CDR3 sequence reads: CASSDSIQGGTGGYTF. As DNA, the CDR3 is TGTGCCAGCAGTGACTCCATACAGGGGGGAACGGGAGGCTACACCTTC.

The V and J genes are TRBV2 and TRBJ2-4, with D perhaps matching TRBD2 (6 bases). From germline, CDR1 is SNHLY and CDR2 FYNNEI. The ends were cut back, 1 base at V and 0 bases at J, with 10 bases in the middle. The CDR3 has 16 amino acids. CDR3 in amino acids: CASSEGGTLAKNIQYF. CDR3 DNA: TGTGCCAGCAGTGAAGGGGGGACTCTAGCCAAAAACATTCAGTACTTC. Together with reference TRBV2 and TRBJ2-4, the CDR3 gives the full variable domain: EPEVTQTPSHQVTQMGQEVILRCVPISNHLYFYWYRQILGQKVEFLVSFYNNEISEKSEIFDDQFSVERPDGSNFTLKIRSTKLEDSAMYFCASSEGGTLAKNIQYFGAGTRLSVL.

This chain links TRBV9 with TRBJ2-1; TRBD2 is a possible D gene (5 bases). The V and J ends lost 4 bases and 0 bases respectively, with 11 bases between them. The CDR3 is 15 amino acids. Germline V gene sequence: CDR1 SGDLS, CDR2 YYNGEE. Here the CDR3 reads CASSPRRGSYNEQFF. The CDR3 DNA reads as TGTGCCAGCAGCCCAAGACGGGGCTCCTACAATGAGCAGTTCTTC.

The rearrangement joins TRBV10-3 to TRBJ1-2, with D unresolved. Germline values: CDR1 ENHRY, CDR2 SYGVKD. V was shortened by 0 bases and J by 5 bases, with 16 bases between the two germline ends. The CDR3 consists of 16 residues. The CDR3 DNA sequence: TGTGCCATCAGTGAGTCGACCGGCAGGCGACATTATGGCTACACCTTC. Its translation is CAISESTGRRHYGYTF.